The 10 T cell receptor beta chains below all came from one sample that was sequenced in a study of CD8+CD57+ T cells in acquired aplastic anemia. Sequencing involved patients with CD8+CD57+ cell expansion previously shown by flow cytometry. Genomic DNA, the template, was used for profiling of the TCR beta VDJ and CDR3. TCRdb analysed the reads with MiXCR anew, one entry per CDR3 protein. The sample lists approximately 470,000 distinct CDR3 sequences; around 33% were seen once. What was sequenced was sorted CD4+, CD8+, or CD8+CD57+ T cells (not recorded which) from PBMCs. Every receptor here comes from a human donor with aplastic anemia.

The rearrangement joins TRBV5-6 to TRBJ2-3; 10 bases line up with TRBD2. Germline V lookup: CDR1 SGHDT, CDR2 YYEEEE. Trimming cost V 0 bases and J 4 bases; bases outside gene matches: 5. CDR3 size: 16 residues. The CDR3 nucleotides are TGTGCCAGCAGCTTGGGGGCTCTAGCGGGGGCAGATACGCAGTATTTT. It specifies CASSLGALAGADTQYF. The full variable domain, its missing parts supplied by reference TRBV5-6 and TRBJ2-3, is DAGVTQSPTHLIKTRGQQVTLRCSPKSGHDTVSWYQQALGQGPQFIFQYYEEEERQRGNFPDRFSGHQFPNYSSELNVNALLLGDSALYLCASSLGALAGADTQYFGPGTRLTVL.

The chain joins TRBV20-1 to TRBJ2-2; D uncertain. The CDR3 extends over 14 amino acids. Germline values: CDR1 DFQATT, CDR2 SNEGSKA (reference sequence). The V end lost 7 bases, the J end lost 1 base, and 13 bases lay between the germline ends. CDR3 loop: CSGKRSENTGELFF. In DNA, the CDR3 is TGCAGTGGTAAGAGGTCTGAGAACACCGGGGAGCTGTTTTTT.

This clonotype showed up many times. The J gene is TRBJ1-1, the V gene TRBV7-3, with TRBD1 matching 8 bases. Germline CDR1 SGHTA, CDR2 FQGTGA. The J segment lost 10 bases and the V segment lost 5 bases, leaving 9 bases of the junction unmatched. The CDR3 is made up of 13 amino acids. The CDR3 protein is CASSNGQGGRAFF. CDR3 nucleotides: TGTGCCAGCAGCAACGGACAGGGAGGCAGAGCTTTCTTT.

CDR3 sequence (DNA): TGTGCCAGCAGCAGGACAGGGTCGGCTAATGAAAAACTGTTTTTT. It translates to CASSRTGSANEKLFF. The chain carries TRBV11-1 and TRBJ1-4; 8 nucleotides line up with TRBD1. The CDR3 spans 15 residues. V lost 5 bases to trimming and J lost 3 bases; unmatched junction nucleotides: 5. The germline V gene has CDR1 SGHAT and CDR2 FQDESV (reference sequence). Filled out from reference TRBV11-1 and TRBJ1-4, the complete variable domain reads EAEVAQSPRYKITEKSQAVAFWCDPISGHATLYWYRQILGQGPELLVQFQDESVVDDSQLPKDRFSAERLKGVDSTLKIQPAELGDSAMYLCASSRTGSANEKLFFGSGTQLSVL.

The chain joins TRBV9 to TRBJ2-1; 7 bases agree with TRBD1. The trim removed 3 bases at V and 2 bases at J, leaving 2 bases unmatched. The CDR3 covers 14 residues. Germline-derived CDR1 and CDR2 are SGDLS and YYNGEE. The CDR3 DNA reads TGTGCCAGCAGCGCTGGGACAGCCTACAATGAGCAGTTCTTC. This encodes CASSAGTAYNEQFF.

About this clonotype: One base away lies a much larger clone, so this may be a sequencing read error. CDR3 bases: TGTGCCAGCAGTGCCGGGACAGACCTCTACGAGCAGTACTTC. It encodes CASSAGTDLYEQYF. The chain uses TRBV6-1 and TRBJ2-7, with TRBD1 matching over 7 bases. Looked up from germline, CDR1 is MNHNS and CDR2 is SASEGT. The CDR3 has 14 residues. V trimming: 4 bases; J trimming: 3 bases; junction bases outside the gene matches: 6.

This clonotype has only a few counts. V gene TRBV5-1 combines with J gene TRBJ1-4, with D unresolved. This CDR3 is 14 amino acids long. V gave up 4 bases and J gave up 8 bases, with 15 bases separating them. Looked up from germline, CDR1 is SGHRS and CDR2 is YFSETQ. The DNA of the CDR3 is TGCGCCAGCAGCGTGGACGGAGAGGAAGAAAAACTGTTTTTT. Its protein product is CASSVDGEEEKLFF.

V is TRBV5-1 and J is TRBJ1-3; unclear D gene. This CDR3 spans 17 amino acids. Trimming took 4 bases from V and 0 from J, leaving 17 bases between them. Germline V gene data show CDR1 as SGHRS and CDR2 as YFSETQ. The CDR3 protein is CASSESKGQSSGNTIYF. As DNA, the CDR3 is TGCGCCAGCAGCGAGAGTAAGGGCCAAAGCTCTGGAAACACCATATATTTT.

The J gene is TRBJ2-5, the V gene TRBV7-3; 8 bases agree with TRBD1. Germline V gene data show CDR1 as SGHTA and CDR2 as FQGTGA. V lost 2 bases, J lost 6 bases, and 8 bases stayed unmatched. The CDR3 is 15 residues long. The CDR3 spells CASSLDGQGVKTQYF. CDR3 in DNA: TGTGCCAGCAGCTTAGATGGACAGGGAGTCAAGACCCAGTACTTC.

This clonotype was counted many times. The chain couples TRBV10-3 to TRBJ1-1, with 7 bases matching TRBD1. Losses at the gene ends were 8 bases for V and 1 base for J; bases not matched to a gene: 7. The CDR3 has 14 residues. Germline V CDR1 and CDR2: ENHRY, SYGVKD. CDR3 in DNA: TGTGCCATCGGGGAGGGACAGCGGAACACTGAAGCTTTCTTT. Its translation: CAIGEGQRNTEAFF.